This T cell receptor beta chain was profiled in a study of technical replicates of blood from a few donors. Repertoires were generated with immunoSEQ multiplex PCR, while TCRdb's copy carries only in-frame clones and drops some. The profile shows 65,000 to 90,000 clones, approximately 83% of them singletons. The V gene's germline CDR1 is ENHRY and CDR2 SYGVKD. This CDR3 is 16 amino acids long. Trimming cost V 4 bases and J 0 bases; bases outside gene matches: 3. The sequencing input was PBMCs. This TCR derives from a human donor in good health. Some clones in this sample may be carry-over from other donors' samples. The V and J genes are TRBV10-3 and TRBJ2-4; the match to TRBD2 covers 10 bases. In nucleotides, the CDR3 is TGTGCCATCAGTGCAAGCGGGGGGGCAGCCAAAAACATTCAGTACTTC. Encoded protein: CAISASGGAAKNIQYF.